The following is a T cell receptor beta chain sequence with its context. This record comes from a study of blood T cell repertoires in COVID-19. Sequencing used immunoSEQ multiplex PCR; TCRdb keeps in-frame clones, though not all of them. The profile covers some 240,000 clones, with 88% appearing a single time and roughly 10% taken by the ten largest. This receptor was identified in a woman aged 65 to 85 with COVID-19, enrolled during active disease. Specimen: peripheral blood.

The CDR3 DNA is TGTGCCAGCAGTGAAAGCTGGGCAGGCAACTACGAGCAGTACTTC. It codes for CASSESWAGNYEQYF. The chain recombines TRBV6-1 with TRBJ2-7; no definite D call. The V gene lost 2 bases and the J gene lost 3 bases, with 14 bases spanning the gap. CDR1 is MNHNS and CDR2 is SASEGT in the germline V gene. The CDR3 is 15 amino acids.